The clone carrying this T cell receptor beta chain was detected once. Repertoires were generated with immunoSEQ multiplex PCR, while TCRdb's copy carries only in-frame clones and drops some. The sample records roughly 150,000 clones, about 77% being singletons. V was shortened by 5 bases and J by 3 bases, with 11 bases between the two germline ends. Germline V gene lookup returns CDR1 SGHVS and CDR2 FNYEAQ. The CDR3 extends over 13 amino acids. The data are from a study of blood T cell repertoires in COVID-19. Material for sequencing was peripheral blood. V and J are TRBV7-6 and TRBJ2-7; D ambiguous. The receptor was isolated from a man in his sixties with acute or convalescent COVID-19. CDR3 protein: CASSADTVYEQYF. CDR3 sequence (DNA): TGTGCCAGCAGCGCTGACACGGTCTACGAGCAGTACTTC.